Sequencing of this T cell receptor (beta chain) was carried out in a study of Graves' ophthalmopathy and Graves' hyperthyroidism. Researchers took RNA transcripts and amplified TCR beta CDR3 regions from them. HTBI primers served in a first-round RT-PCR, which a second-round multiplex PCR followed. TCRdb analysed the multiplex PCR reads with MiXCR anew, one entry per CDR3 protein. In the table there are about 480,000 distinct CDR3 sequences, 14% of which are singletons. Germline CDR1 is MNHEY and CDR2 is SMNVEV (reference sequence). V dropped 3 bases and J dropped 0; count of bases not matched to a gene: 6. The CDR3 runs to 16 residues.

The rearrangement links TRBV27 to TRBJ1-1; 8 bases align to TRBD1. The receptor's source is a woman in her 30s with Graves' ophthalmopathy. Input material: blood. Here the CDR3 reads CASSFRGQAMNTEAFF. CDR3 nucleotide sequence: TGTGCCAGCAGTTTCCGGGGACAGGCGATGAACACTGAAGCTTTCTTT.